This is a list of T cell receptor beta chains from one sample in a study of graft-versus-host responses after intestinal transplantation. These TCRs are of unknown antigen specificity. The data were produced by immunoSEQ multiplex PCR, yet TCRdb's version contains in-frame clones alone and is incomplete. In the table there are tens of thousands of clones, 91% of which are singletons. The source material was unstimulated CD4+ T cells sorted from spleen or lymph node cells, sampled before intestinal transplant. These receptors were obtained from a human donor who received an intestinal transplant. The CDR3 runs from the conserved cysteine through the conserved F or W. The order of the fields is V gene, clone size, D gene, J gene, CDR3 DNA, CDR3 protein. The D gene is left open where the match is weak. The listing skips clone size in some rows; elsewhere it reads once, few, many or a size class.

TRBV29-1	NA	TRBD2	TRBJ2-7	TGCAGCGTCGCAGGGACTACCCCGCCCACCTACGAGCAGTACTTC	CSVAGTTPPTYEQYF
TRBV15	NA	TRBD2	TRBJ2-3	TGTGCCACCAGCAAGGGACTAGCGGGGGGCAGCACAGATACGCAGTATTTT	CATSKGLAGGSTDTQYF
TRBV10-3	NA	TRBD1	TRBJ1-2	TGTGCCATCAGTGGACAGGGTGTGCACTATGGCTACACCTTC	CAISGQGVHYGYTF
TRBV7-2	NA	TRBD2	TRBJ2-3	TGTGCCAGCAGCTTATTCGGCCTAGCGGGGGGTAGCTTCACAGATACGCAGTATTTT	CASSLFGLAGGSFTDTQYF
TRBV2	NA	TRBD1	TRBJ1-2	TGTGCCAGCAGCGTGGGACAGGGGGGATATGGCTACACCTTC	CASSVGQGGYGYTF
TRBV19	NA	TRBD1	TRBJ1-2	TGTGCCAGTAGTATAGTTTCACAGGGGGCACGGGGCTACACCTTC	CASSIVSQGARGYTF
TRBV4-3	NA	NA	TRBJ1-2	TGCGCCAGCAGCCAAGATAATGGGTTAGCGAACTATGGCTACACCTTC	CASSQDNGLANYGYTF
TRBV18	NA	NA	TRBJ2-1	TGTGCCAGCTCACCAATCAAGGACTCTTACAATGAGCAGTTCTTC	CASSPIKDSYNEQFF
TRBV27	NA	TRBD1	TRBJ1-1	TGTGCCAGCAGAGGGAGGACAGGTCGGGCTGAAGCTTTCTTT	CASRGRTGRAEAFF
TRBV6-5	NA	NA	TRBJ1-4	TGTGCCAGCAGTTTTGACCAGGGAGGGGATGAAAAACTGTTTTTT	CASSFDQGGDEKLFF
TRBV9	NA	TRBD2	TRBJ2-3	TGTGCCAGCAGCGAAACCGGGACTAGCGGGGGGAGAAGCACAGATACGCAGTATTTT	CASSETGTSGGRSTDTQYF
TRBV19	NA	NA	TRBJ2-5	TGTGCCAGTAGTATAGCGAGTCGGGAGACCCAGTACTTC	CASSIASRETQYF
TRBV30	NA	NA	TRBJ2-1	TGTGCCTGGAGTGATACAGGGTATGAGCAGTTCTTC	CAWSDTGYEQFF
TRBV5-1	NA	NA	TRBJ1-2	TGCGCCAGCAGCTTGGCAGGGACTAACTATGGCTACACCTTC	CASSLAGTNYGYTF
TRBV14	NA	NA	TRBJ2-7	TGTGCCAGCAGCCTAAACGGGATTTCCTACGAGCAGTACTTC	CASSLNGISYEQYF
TRBV6-5	NA	TRBD1	TRBJ2-5	TGTGCCAGCAGTTACTCGACAGGGACCCAAGAGACCCAGTACTTC	CASSYSTGTQETQYF
TRBV15	NA	NA	TRBJ2-3	TGTGCCACCAGCAGAGGGTGGGGCAGCACAGATACGCAGTATTTT	CATSRGWGSTDTQYF
TRBV19	NA	NA	TRBJ1-1	TGTGCCAGTAGTAGTCGAAAAGGGGGTTGGGGGACTGAAGCTTTCTTT	CASSSRKGGWGTEAFF
TRBV19	NA	NA	TRBJ2-7	TGTGCCAGTAGTATCTTCGGGGAGTCCTACGAGCAGTACTTC	CASSIFGESYEQYF
TRBV10-3	NA	NA	TRBJ1-5	TGTGCCATCAGTGAGACAGGGAGCAATCAGCCCCAGCATTTT	CAISETGSNQPQHF
TRBV4-3	NA	TRBD1	TRBJ2-6	TGCGCCAGCAGCCGGGACAGGGGCCCTTCTGGGGCCAACGTCCTGACTTTC	CASSRDRGPSGANVLTF
TRBV18	NA	TRBD2	TRBJ2-7	TGTGCCAGCTCACCACAGCCTAGCGGGGGCCCTATTTCCTACGAGCAGTACTTC	CASSPQPSGGPISYEQYF
TRBV7-9	NA	NA	TRBJ1-5	TGTGCCAGCAGCCGACAAGACAATCAGCCCCAGCATTTT	CASSRQDNQPQHF
TRBV5-1	once	NA	TRBJ1-6	TGCGCCAGCAGCTCCCGTCTGCTTGGACAATCTAATTCACCCCTCCACTTT	CASSSRLLGQSNSPLHF
TRBV11-3	NA	NA	TRBJ1-2	TGTGCCAGCAGCTTCGATGGACAGACGGGCCCTAACTATGGCTACACCTTC	CASSFDGQTGPNYGYTF
TRBV30	NA	TRBD2	TRBJ2-1	TGTGCCTGGAGTCAAGGCTTGGTAGCGGGGCCCGACAATGAGCAGTTCTTC	CAWSQGLVAGPDNEQFF
TRBV19	NA	NA	TRBJ2-7	TGTGCCAGTAGTATAGGTTCGGGGGGCATTTACGAGCAGTACTTC	CASSIGSGGIYEQYF
TRBV4-3	NA	TRBD1	TRBJ2-3	TGCGCCAGCAGCCCGGTGGACAGGGCCGCAGATACGCAGTATTTT	CASSPVDRAADTQYF
TRBV9	NA	TRBD1	TRBJ2-7	TGTGCCAGCAGCGCAGGGACAGGGGGTTGGAGGGAGCAGTACTTC	CASSAGTGGWREQYF
TRBV11-2	NA	TRBD1	TRBJ2-7	TGTGCCAGCAGCCCAGGGACAGCCTCCTCCTACGAGCAGTACTTC	CASSPGTASSYEQYF
TRBV11-2	once	TRBD2	TRBJ2-7	TGTGCCAGCAGCTTCGGGGGGCGGGGGGTAGCCTACGAGCAGTACTTC	CASSFGGRGVAYEQYF
TRBV25-1	NA	TRBD1	TRBJ2-5	TGTGCCAGCCTGCCCCAAACTGGACAGGGGAAGGAGACCCAGTACTTC	CASLPQTGQGKETQYF
TRBV13	NA	NA	TRBJ1-2	TGTGCCAGCAGCTTCGGGGACTACTATGGCTACACCTTC	CASSFGDYYGYTF
TRBV6-6	few	TRBD1	TRBJ1-4	TGTGCCAGCAGTAAACCGCGGGACAGGGGGAATGAAAAACTGTTTTTT	CASSKPRDRGNEKLFF
TRBV10-1	NA	NA	TRBJ1-1	TGCGCCAGCAGTGAGGACAGTAACACTGAAGCTTTCTTT	CASSEDSNTEAFF
TRBV27	NA	NA	TRBJ2-5	TGTGCCAGCAGGACGGGAGAGACCCAGTACTTC	CASRTGETQYF